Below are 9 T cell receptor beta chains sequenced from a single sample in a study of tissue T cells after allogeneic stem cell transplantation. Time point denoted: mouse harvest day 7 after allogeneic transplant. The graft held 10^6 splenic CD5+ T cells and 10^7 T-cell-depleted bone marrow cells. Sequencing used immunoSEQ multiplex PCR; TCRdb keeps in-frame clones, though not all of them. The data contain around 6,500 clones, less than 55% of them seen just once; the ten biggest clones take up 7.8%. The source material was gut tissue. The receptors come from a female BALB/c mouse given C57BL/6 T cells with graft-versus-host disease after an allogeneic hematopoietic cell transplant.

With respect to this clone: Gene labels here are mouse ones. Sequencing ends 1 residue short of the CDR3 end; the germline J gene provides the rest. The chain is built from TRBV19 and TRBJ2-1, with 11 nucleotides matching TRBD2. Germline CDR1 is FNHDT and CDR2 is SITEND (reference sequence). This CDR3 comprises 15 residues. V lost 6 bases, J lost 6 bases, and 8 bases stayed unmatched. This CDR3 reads CASTRLGGSFAEQFF. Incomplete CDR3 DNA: TGTGCCAGCACCAGACTGGGGGGGTCCTTTGCTGAGCAGTTC.

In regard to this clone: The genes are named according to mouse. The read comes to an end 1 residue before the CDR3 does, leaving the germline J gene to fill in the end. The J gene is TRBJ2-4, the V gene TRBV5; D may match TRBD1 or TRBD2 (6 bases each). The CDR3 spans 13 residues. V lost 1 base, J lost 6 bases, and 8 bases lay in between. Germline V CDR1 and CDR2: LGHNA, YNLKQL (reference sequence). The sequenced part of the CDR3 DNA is TGTGCCAGCAGCCAAGTGGGGGCGAACACCTTGTAC. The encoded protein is CASSQVGANTLY. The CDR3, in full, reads CASSQVGANTLYF.

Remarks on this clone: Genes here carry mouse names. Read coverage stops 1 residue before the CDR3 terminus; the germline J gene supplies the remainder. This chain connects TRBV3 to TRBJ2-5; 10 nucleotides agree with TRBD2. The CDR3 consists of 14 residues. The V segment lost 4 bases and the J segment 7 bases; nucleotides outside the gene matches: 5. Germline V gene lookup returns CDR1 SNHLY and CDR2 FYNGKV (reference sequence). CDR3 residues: CASSSRLGGYTQYF. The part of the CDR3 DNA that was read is TGTGCCAGCAGCTCCAGACTGGGGGGATACACCCAGTAC.

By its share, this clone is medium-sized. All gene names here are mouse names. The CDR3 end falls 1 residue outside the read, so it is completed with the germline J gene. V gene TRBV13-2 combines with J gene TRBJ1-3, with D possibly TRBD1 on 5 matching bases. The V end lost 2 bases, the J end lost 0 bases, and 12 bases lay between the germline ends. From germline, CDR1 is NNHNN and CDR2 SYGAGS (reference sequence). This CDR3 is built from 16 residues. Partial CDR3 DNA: TGTGCCAGCGGTGAAGGGACGCATAATTCTGGAAATACGCTCTAT. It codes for CASGEGTHNSGNTLY. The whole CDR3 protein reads CASGEGTHNSGNTLYF.

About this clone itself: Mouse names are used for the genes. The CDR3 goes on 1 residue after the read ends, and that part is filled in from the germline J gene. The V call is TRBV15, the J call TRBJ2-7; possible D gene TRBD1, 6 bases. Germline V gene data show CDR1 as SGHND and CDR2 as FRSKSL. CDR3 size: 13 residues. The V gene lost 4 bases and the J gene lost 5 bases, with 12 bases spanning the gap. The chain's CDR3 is CASSWQGRDEQYF. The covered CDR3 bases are TGTGCCAGCAGTTGGCAGGGGAGGGATGAACAGTAC.

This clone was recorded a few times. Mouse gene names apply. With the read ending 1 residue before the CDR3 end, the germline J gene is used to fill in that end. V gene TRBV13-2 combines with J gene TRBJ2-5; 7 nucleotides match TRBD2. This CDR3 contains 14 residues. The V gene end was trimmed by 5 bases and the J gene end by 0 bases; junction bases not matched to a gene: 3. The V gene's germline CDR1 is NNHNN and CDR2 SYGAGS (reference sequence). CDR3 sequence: CASGDWANQDTQYF. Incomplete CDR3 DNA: TGTGCCAGCGGCGACTGGGCTAACCAAGACACCCAGTAC.

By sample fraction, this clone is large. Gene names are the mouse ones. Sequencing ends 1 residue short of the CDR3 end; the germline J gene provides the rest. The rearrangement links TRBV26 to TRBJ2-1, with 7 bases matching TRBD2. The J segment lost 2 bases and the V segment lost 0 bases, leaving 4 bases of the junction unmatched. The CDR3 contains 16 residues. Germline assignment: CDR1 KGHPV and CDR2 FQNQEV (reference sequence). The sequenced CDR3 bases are TGTGCCAGCAGTCTGTCGTTGGGGGGTTACTATGCTGAGCAGTTC. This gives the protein CASSLSLGGYYAEQF. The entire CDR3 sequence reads CASSLSLGGYYAEQFF.

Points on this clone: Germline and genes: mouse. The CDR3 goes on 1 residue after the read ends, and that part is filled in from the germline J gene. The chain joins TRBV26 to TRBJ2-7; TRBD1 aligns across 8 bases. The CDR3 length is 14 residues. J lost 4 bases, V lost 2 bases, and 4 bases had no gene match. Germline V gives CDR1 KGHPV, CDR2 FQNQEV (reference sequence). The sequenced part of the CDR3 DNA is TGTGCCAGCAGTCTGCGGGACAGGTCTTATGAACAGTAC. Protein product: CASSLRDRSYEQY. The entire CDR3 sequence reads CASSLRDRSYEQYF.

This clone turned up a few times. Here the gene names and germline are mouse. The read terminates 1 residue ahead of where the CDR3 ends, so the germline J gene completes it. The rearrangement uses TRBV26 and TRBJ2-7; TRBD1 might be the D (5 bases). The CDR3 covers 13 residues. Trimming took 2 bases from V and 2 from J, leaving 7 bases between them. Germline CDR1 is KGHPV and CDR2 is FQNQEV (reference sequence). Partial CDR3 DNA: TGTGCCAGCAGTCTGGGACAAACCTATGAACAGTAC. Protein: CASSLGQTYEQY. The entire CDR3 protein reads CASSLGQTYEQYF.